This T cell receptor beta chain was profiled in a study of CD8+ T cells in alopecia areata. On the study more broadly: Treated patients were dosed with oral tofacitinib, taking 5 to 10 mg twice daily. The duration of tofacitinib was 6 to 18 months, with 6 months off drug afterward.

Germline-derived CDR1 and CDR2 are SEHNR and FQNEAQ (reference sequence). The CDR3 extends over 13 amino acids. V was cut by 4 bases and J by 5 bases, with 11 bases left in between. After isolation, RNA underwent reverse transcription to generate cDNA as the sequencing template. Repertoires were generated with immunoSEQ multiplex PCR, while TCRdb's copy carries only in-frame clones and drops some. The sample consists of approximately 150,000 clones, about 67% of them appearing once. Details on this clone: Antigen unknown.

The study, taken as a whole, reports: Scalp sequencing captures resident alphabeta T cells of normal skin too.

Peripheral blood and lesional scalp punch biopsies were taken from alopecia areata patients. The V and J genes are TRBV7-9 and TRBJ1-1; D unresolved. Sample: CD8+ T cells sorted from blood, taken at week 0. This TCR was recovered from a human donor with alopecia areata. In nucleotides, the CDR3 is TGTGCCAGCAGCTCAACCACCGGGACTGAAGCTTTCTTT. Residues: CASSSTTGTEAFF.